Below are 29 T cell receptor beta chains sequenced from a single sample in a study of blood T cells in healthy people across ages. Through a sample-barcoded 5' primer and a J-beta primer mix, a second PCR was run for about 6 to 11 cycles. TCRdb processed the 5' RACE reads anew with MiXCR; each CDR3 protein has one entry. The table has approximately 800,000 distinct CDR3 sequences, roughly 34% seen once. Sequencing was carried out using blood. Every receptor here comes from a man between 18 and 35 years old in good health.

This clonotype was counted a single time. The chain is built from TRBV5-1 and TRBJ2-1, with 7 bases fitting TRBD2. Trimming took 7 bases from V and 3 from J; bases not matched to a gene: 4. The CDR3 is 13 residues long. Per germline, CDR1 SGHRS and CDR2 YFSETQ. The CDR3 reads CASGGENYNEQFF. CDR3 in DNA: TGCGCCAGCGGGGGGGAGAACTACAATGAGCAGTTCTTC.

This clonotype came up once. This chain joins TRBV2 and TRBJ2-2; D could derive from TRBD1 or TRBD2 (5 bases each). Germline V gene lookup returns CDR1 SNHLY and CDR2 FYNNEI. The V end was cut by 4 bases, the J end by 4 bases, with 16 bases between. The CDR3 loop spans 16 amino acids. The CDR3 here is CASSVGTDEITGELFF. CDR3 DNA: TGTGCCAGCAGTGTCGGGACGGACGAAATCACCGGGGAGCTGTTTTTT.

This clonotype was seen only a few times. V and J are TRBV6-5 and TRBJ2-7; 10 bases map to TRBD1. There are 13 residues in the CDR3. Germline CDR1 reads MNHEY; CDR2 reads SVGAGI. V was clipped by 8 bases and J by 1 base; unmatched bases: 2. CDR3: CASGTGESYEQYF. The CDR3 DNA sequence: TGTGCCAGCGGGACAGGGGAGTCCTACGAGCAGTACTTC.

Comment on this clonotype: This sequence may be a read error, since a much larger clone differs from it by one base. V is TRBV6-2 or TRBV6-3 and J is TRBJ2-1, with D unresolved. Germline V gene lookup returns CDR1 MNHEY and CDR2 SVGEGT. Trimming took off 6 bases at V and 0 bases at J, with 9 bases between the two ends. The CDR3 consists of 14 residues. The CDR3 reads CASRRRSSYNEQFF. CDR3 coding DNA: TGTGCCAGCAGGCGACGGAGCTCCTACAATGAGCAGTTCTTC.

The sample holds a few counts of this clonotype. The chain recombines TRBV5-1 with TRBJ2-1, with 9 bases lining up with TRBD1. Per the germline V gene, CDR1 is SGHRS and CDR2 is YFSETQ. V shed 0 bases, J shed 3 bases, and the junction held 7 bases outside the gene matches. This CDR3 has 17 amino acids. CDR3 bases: TGCGCCAGCAGCTTGGACAGGGGGCCCCTAATCTACAATGAGCAGTTCTTC. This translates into CASSLDRGPLIYNEQFF.

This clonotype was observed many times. The CDR3 is CASRPDRGNNSPLHF. Here the CDR3 DNA reads TGTGCCAGCAGACCCGACAGGGGCAATAATTCACCCCTCCACTTT. The gene calls are TRBV12-3 or TRBV12-4 and TRBJ1-6; 8 bases are a match to TRBD1. The V and J ends lost 6 bases and 5 bases, in that order; junction bases with no gene match: 6. The CDR3 extends over 15 amino acids.

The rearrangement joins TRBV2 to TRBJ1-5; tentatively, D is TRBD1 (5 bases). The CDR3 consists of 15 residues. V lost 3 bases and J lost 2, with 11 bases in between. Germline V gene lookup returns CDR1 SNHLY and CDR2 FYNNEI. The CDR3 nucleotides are TGTGCCAGCAGTGACCAGGGTTCTGGCAATCAGCCCCAGCATTTT. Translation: CASSDQGSGNQPQHF.

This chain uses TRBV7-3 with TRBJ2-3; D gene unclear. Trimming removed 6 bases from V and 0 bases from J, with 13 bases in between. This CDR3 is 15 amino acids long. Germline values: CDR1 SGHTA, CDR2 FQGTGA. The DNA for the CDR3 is TGTGCCAGCAGTCCCGACCCAGGAAGCACAGATACGCAGTATTTT. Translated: CASSPDPGSTDTQYF.

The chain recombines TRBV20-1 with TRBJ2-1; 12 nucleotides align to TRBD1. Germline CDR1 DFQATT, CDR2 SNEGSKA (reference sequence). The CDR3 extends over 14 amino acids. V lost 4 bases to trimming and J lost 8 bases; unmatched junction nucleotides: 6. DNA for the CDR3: TGCAGTGCTACCGGGACAGGGGGCGGGTATGAGCAGTTCTTC. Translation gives CSATGTGGGYEQFF.

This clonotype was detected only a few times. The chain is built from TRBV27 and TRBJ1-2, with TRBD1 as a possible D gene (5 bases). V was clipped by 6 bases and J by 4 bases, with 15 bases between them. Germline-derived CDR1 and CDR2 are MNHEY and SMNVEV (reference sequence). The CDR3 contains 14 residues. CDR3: CASSPKGPSYGYTF. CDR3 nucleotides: TGTGCCAGCAGCCCCAAGGGACCGTCCTATGGCTACACCTTC.

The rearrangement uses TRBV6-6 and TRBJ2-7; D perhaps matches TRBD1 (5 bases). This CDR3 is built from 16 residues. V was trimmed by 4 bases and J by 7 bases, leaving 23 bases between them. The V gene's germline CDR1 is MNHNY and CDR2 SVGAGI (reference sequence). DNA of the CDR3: TGTGCCAGCAGTTTCACCGGACAAAACACCCACAATGAGCAGTACTTC. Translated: CASSFTGQNTHNEQYF.

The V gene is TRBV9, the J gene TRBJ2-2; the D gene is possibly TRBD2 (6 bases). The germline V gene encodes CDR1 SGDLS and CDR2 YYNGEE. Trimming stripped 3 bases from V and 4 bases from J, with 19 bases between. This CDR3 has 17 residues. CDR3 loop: CASSANRGEAITGELFF. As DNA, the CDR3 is TGTGCCAGCAGCGCCAACCGCGGGGAGGCGATCACCGGGGAGCTGTTTTTT.

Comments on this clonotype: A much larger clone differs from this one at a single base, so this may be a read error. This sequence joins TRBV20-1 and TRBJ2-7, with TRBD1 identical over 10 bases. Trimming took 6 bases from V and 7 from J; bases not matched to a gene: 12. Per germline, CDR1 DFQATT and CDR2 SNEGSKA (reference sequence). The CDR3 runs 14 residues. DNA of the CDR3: TGCAGTGCCCAGCAGGGGACAGGGGTCAATGAGCAGTACTTC. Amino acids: CSAQQGTGVNEQYF.

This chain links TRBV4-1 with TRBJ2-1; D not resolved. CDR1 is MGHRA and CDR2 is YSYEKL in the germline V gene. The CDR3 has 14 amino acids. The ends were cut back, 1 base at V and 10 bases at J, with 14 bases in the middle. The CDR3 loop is CASSQALSFGEQFF. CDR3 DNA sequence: TGCGCCAGCAGCCAAGCTTTGAGTTTTGGAGAGCAGTTCTTC.

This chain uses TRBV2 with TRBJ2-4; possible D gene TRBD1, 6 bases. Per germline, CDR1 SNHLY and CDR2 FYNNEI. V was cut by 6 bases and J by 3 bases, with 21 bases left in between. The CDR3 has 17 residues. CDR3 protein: CASRKDRYPGVKNIQYF. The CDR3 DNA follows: TGTGCCAGCAGAAAAGACAGGTACCCAGGAGTCAAAAACATTCAGTACTTC. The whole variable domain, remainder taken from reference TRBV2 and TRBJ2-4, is EPEVTQTPSHQVTQMGQEVILRCVPISNHLYFYWYRQILGQKVEFLVSFYNNEISEKSEIFDDQFSVERPDGSNFTLKIRSTKLEDSAMYFCASRKDRYPGVKNIQYFGAGTRLSVL.

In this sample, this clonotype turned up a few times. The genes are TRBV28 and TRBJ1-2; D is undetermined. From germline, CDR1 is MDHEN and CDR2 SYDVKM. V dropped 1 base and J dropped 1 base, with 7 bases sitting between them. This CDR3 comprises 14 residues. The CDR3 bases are TGTGCCAGCAGTTTATCCCCTGATAACTATGGCTACACCTTC. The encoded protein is CASSLSPDNYGYTF.

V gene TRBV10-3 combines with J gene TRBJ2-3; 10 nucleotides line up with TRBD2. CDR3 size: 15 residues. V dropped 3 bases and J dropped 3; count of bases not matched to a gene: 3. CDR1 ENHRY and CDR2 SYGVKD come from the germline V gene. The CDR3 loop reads CAISDLLAGTDTQYF. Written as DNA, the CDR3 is TGTGCCATCAGTGATCTACTAGCGGGGACAGATACGCAGTATTTT.

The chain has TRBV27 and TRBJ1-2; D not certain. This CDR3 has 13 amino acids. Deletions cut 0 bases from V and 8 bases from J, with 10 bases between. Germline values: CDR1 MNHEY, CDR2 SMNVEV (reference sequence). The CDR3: CASSLSPDRGYTF. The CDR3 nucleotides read TGTGCCAGCAGTTTATCCCCCGATAGGGGCTACACCTTC.

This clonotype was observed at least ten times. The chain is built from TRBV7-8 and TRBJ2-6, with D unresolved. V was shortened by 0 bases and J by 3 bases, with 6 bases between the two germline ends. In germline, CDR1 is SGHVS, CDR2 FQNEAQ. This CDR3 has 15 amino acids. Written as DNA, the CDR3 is TGTGCCAGCAGCTTAGCGTTAGTTGGGGCCAACGTCCTGACTTTC. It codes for CASSLALVGANVLTF.

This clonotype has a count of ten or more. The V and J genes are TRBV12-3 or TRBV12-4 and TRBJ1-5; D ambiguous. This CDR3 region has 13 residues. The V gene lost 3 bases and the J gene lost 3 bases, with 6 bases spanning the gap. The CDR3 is CASSFDDNQPQHF. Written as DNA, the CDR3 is TGTGCCAGCAGTTTTGACGACAATCAGCCCCAGCATTTT.

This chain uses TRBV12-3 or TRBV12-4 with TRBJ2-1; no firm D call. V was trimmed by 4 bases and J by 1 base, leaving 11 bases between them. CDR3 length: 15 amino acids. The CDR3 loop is CASSYIHTSYNEQFF. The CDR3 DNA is TGTGCCAGCAGTTATATTCACACATCCTACAATGAGCAGTTCTTC.

The CDR3: CASSQVESGGSHEQFF. Written as DNA, the CDR3 is TGCGCCAGCAGCCAAGTAGAAAGCGGGGGGTCCCATGAGCAGTTCTTC. The rearrangement joins TRBV4-3 to TRBJ2-1, with 9 nucleotides matching TRBD2. CDR1 is LGHNA, CDR2 YSLEER, per germline. V lost 1 base to trimming and J lost 8 bases; unmatched junction nucleotides: 9. CDR3 length: 16 amino acids.

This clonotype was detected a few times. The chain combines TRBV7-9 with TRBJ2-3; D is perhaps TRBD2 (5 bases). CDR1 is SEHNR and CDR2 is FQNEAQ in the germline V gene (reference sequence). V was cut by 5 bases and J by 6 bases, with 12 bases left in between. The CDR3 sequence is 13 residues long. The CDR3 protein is CASSTLAGDTQYF. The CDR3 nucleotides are TGTGCCAGCAGCACTCTAGCAGGTGATACGCAGTATTTT.

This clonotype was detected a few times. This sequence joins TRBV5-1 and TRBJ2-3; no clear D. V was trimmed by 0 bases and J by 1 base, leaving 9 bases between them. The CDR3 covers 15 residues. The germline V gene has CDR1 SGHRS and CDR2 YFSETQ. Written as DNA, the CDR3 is TGCGCCAGCAGCTTGGCCGGTAAGGGCACAGATACGCAGTATTTT. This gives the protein CASSLAGKGTDTQYF.

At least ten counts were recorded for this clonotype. The DNA of the CDR3 is TGCGCCAGCAGCCGAGATAGCGGGGGCCTAGGGAATACGCAGTATTTT. As protein: CASSRDSGGLGNTQYF. This chain uses TRBV5-1 with TRBJ2-3; 9 positions match TRBD2. Germline V lookup: CDR1 SGHRS, CDR2 YFSETQ. The V segment lost 4 bases and the J segment 7 bases; nucleotides outside the gene matches: 13. This CDR3 comprises 16 residues.

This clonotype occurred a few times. The CDR3 DNA is TGTGCTAGTGGTTACGGGGAAACGGGGACCCAGTACTTC. It yields the protein CASGYGETGTQYF. This chain connects TRBV12-5 to TRBJ2-5; D possibly corresponds to TRBD2 (5 bases). Germline CDR1 reads LGHNT; CDR2 reads FRNRAP. The V end was cut by 4 bases, the J end by 7 bases, with 13 bases between. The CDR3 runs to 13 residues.

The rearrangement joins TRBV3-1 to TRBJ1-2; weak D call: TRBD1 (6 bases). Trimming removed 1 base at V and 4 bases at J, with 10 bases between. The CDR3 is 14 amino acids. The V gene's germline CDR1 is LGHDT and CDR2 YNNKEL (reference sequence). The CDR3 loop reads CASSQGTDSYGYTF. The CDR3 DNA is TGTGCCAGCAGCCAAGGGACAGACTCCTATGGCTACACCTTC.

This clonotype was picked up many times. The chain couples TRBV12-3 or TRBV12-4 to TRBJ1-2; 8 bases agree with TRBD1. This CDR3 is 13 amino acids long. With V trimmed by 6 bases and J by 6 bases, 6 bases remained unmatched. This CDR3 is CASRGSGGNGYTF. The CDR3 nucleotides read TGTGCCAGCAGGGGATCAGGGGGCAATGGCTACACCTTC.

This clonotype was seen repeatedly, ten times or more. CDR3 sequence: CSAREATSGGGEQFF. CDR3 nucleotides: TGCAGTGCTAGAGAGGCGACTAGCGGGGGGGGTGAGCAGTTCTTC. The chain has TRBV20-1 and TRBJ2-1; 14 nucleotides match TRBD2. The CDR3 length is 15 residues. The germline V gene has CDR1 DFQATT and CDR2 SNEGSKA (reference sequence). The ends lost 0 bases at V and 9 bases at J; junction bases unmatched: 4.